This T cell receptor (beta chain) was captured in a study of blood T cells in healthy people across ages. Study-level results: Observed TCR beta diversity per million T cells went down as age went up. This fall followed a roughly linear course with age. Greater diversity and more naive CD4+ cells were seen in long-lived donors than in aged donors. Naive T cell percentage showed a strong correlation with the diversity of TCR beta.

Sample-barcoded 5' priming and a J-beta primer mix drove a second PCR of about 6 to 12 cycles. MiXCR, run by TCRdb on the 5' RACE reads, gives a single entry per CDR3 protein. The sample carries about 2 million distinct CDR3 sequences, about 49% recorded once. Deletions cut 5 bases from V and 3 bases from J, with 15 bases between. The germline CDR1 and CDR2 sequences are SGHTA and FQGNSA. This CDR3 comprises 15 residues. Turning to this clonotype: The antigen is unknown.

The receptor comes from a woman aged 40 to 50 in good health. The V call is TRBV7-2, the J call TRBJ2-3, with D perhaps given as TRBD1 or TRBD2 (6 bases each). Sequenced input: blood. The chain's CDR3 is CASSTLGGRTDTQYF. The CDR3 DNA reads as TGTGCCAGCAGCACTTTAGGGGGGCGAACAGATACGCAGTATTTT.